The next 21 T cell receptor beta chains were all read from a single sample in a study of cytomegalovirus exposure and HLA in healthy donors. This PCR relied on a set of 60 Vbeta primers and 13 Jbeta primers. Assay: immunoSEQ multiplex PCR; the TCRdb copy retains only in-frame clones and omits some. The table lists roughly 140,000 clones, about four fifths of them singletons, with about 2.5% in the top ten. Input material: PBMCs. These receptors originate from a woman aged 18-29 years in good health and CMV-seropositive.

The rearrangement joins TRBV18 to TRBJ1-1; D gene uncertain. The ends were cut back, 1 base at V and 1 base at J, with 7 bases in the middle. The germline gives CDR1 KGHSH, CDR2 LQKENI. The CDR3 is made up of 14 amino acids. Written as DNA, the CDR3 is TGTGCCAGCTCACCACAAGCGGGGAACACTGAAGCTTTCTTT. It yields the protein CASSPQAGNTEAFF.

The rearrangement links TRBV30 to TRBJ1-6; weak D call: TRBD1 (5 bases). Trimming stripped 4 bases from V and 5 bases from J, with 9 bases between. The CDR3 is made up of 13 amino acids. The germline gives CDR1 GTSNPN, CDR2 SVGIG (reference sequence). The CDR3 sequence: CAWTRVDNSPLHF. The CDR3 region has the DNA TGTGCCTGGACCAGGGTGGATAATTCACCCCTCCACTTT.

The rearrangement joins TRBV4-1 to TRBJ1-6, with a tentative D call TRBD1 (6 bases). The CDR3 totals 16 residues. Trimming shortened V by 3 bases and J by 6 bases, and 15 bases separated the two germline ends. Germline V gene data show CDR1 as MGHRA and CDR2 as YSYEKL. The CDR3 is CASSHNGGLFNSPLHF. The CDR3 nucleotides are TGCGCCAGCAGCCATAACGGGGGGCTTTTTAATTCACCCCTCCACTTT.

The chain uses TRBV6-5 and TRBJ2-4; maybe TRBD2 (5 bases). Germline CDR1 and CDR2: MNHEY and SVGAGI. V shed 6 bases and J shed 0 bases, with 9 bases lying between them. The CDR3 loop spans 14 amino acids. The CDR3: CASSGILAKNIQYF. Here the CDR3 DNA reads TGTGCCAGCAGCGGGATTTTAGCCAAAAACATTCAGTACTTC.

This clone was counted only a few times. V gene TRBV5-5 combines with J gene TRBJ1-1; 9 nucleotides line up with TRBD1. Germline trimming cut 4 bases from V and 4 bases from J; bases unmatched to any gene: 5. The CDR3 is 14 amino acids. Germline CDR1 is SGHKS and CDR2 is YYEKEE (reference sequence). The CDR3 coding sequence is TGTGCCAGCAGCCACAGGGGGCTAAGCACTGAAGCTTTCTTT. Its protein is CASSHRGLSTEAFF.

This clone has a single count. The chain links TRBV5-1 to TRBJ2-2; TRBD2 is a possible D gene (6 bases). Germline V lookup: CDR1 SGHRS, CDR2 YFSETQ. The V end lost 0 bases, the J end lost 1 base, and 7 bases lay between the germline ends. This CDR3 comprises 15 residues. The CDR3 loop is CASSLGSGNTGELFF. CDR3 nucleotide sequence: TGCGCCAGCAGCTTGGGTAGCGGGAACACCGGGGAGCTGTTTTTT.

The J gene is TRBJ1-2, the V gene TRBV30, with 7 bases lining up with TRBD1. Trimming removed 4 bases from V and 7 bases from J; junction bases left unmatched: 9. Germline lookup yields CDR1 GTSNPN and CDR2 SVGIG (reference sequence). The CDR3 spans 13 residues. CDR3 nucleotides: TGTGCCTGGACTTTCGACAGGGCCTCTGGCTACACCTTC. Encoded protein: CAWTFDRASGYTF.

The chain combines TRBV6-5 with TRBJ1-1; D unclear. Germline V gene sequence: CDR1 MNHEY, CDR2 SVGAGI. The CDR3 length is 13 residues. Between the trimmed V and J ends, which lost 0 bases and 4 bases, there was a span of 6 bases. The CDR3 nucleotides are TGTGCCAGCAGTTACTCGAGTCGCACTGAAGCTTTCTTT. Translated, it gives CASSYSSRTEAFF.

The sample holds one count of this clone. The chain employs TRBV5-1 and TRBJ2-1; TRBD2 matches at 11 bases. Germline trimming cut 2 bases from V and 1 base from J; bases unmatched to any gene: 2. This CDR3 region has 16 residues. Germline V lookup: CDR1 SGHRS, CDR2 YFSETQ. The CDR3 loop reads CASSFLAGGSYNEQFF. The CDR3 DNA follows: TGCGCCAGCAGCTTCCTAGCGGGGGGATCCTACAATGAGCAGTTCTTC.

The rearrangement links TRBV7-8 to TRBJ1-5, with D maybe TRBD1 (5 bases). Germline V lookup: CDR1 SGHVS, CDR2 FQNEAQ. The CDR3 extends over 15 amino acids. V gave up 2 bases and J gave up 1 base, with 9 bases separating them. The CDR3 bases are TGTGCCAGCAGCTTACGCAGGGTCAGCAATCAGCCCCAGCATTTT. Encoded protein: CASSLRRVSNQPQHF.

The gene calls are TRBV6-1 and TRBJ1-2; the D gene is possibly TRBD1 (6 bases). Trimming took 3 bases from V and 3 from J, leaving 14 bases between them. CDR3 length: 15 amino acids. CDR1 and CDR2 (germline): MNHNS, SASEGT. CDR3 nucleotide sequence: TGTGCCAGCAGTGACAGGGGATTGGCTGACTATGGCTACACCTTC. Translated, it gives CASSDRGLADYGYTF.

The genes are TRBV7-8 and TRBJ2-1, with no clear D. Between the trimmed V and J ends, which lost 8 bases and 0 bases, there was a span of 8 bases. The length of the CDR3 is 13 residues. Germline V CDR1 and CDR2: SGHVS, FQNEAQ. The CDR3 DNA sequence: TGTGCCAGCGGTACTAACTCCTACAATGAGCAGTTCTTC. It codes for CASGTNSYNEQFF. Looking up the rest from reference TRBV7-8 and TRBJ2-1 gives the full variable domain: GAGVSQSPRYKVAKRGQDVALRCDPISGHVSLFWYQQALGQGPEFLTYFQNEAQLDKSGLPSDRFFAERPEGSVSTLKIQRTQQEDSAVYLCASGTNSYNEQFFGPGTRLTVL.

This clone was recorded once. Sequence at one end of the junction differs from germline and may be a read error. The chain carries TRBV7-2 and TRBJ1-1; TRBD1 aligns across 9 bases. CDR1 and CDR2 from the germline V gene are SGHTA and FQGNSA. The CDR3 extends over 11 amino acids. This CDR3 is CASSLDRGPSF. In DNA, the CDR3 is TGTGCCAGCAGCTTAGACAGGGGGCCTAGTTTT.

The chain recombines TRBV2 with TRBJ1-6; TRBD1 might be the D (5 bases). V dropped 5 bases and J dropped 6 bases, with 11 bases sitting between them. The CDR3 is made up of 14 amino acids. The germline V gene encodes CDR1 SNHLY and CDR2 FYNNEI. This chain's CDR3 is CASSRGTLNSPLHF. CDR3 in DNA: TGTGCCAGCAGTCGCGGGACCCTTAATTCACCCCTCCACTTT.

This chain connects TRBV12-5 to TRBJ1-1; 7 nucleotides match TRBD1. The ends lost 6 bases at V and 0 bases at J; junction bases unmatched: 7. Germline V gene lookup returns CDR1 LGHNT and CDR2 FRNRAP. The CDR3 length is 15 residues. For the CDR3, the DNA is TGTGCTAGTGGCGGGGGACAGCACATGAACACTGAAGCTTTCTTT. Translation gives CASGGGQHMNTEAFF.

The table lists this clone with a few counts. This chain joins TRBV7-6 and TRBJ1-3, with D unclear. The CDR3 is made up of 15 amino acids. Per germline, CDR1 SGHVS and CDR2 FNYEAQ. The ends were cut back, 5 bases at V and 0 bases at J, with 11 bases in the middle. The CDR3 bases are TGTGCCAGCAGCCGGACTTCCTACTCTGGAAACACCATATATTTT. It specifies CASSRTSYSGNTIYF.

This chain uses TRBV7-9 with TRBJ1-1; a weak D match, TRBD1 (6 bases). The V gene lost 5 bases and the J gene lost 2 bases, with 15 bases spanning the gap. The CDR3 covers 15 residues. Germline V gives CDR1 SEHNR, CDR2 FQNEAQ (reference sequence). The DNA of the CDR3 is TGTGCCAGCAGCGCCGAGGGGACACCAAACACTGAAGCTTTCTTT. It translates to CASSAEGTPNTEAFF.

J is TRBJ2-2 and V is TRBV30, with 12 bases matching TRBD2. The trim removed 3 bases at V and 7 bases at J, leaving 18 bases unmatched. CDR3 size: 19 residues. From germline, CDR1 is GTSNPN and CDR2 SVGIG (reference sequence). CDR3 sequence reads: CAWSRYRASGGAVIGELFF. CDR3 sequence (DNA): TGTGCCTGGAGCCGTTACCGGGCTAGCGGGGGGGCGGTTATCGGGGAGCTGTTTTTT.

The CDR3 bases are TGTGCCAGCGCCGGACAGGACTATGGCTACACCTTC. The encoded protein is CASAGQDYGYTF. V gene TRBV6-5 combines with J gene TRBJ1-2; 7 nucleotides match TRBD1. Germline assignment: CDR1 MNHEY and CDR2 SVGAGI. This CDR3 region has 12 residues. With V trimmed by 8 bases and J by 3 bases, 3 bases remained unmatched.

V usage is TRBV19 and J usage is TRBJ2-3, with 9 bases identical to TRBD1. After removal of 3 bases from V and 0 bases from J, the junction contained 4 bases not matched to a gene. CDR1 and CDR2 from the germline V gene are LNHDA and SQIVND (reference sequence). The CDR3 is made up of 16 amino acids. The CDR3 here is CASSMGTGTSTDTQYF. In DNA, the CDR3 is TGTGCCAGTAGTATGGGGACAGGGACCAGCACAGATACGCAGTATTTT.

V gene TRBV7-2 combines with J gene TRBJ1-2, with 10 nucleotides matching TRBD1. V shed 4 bases and J 3 bases; nucleotides not matched to a gene: 2. The CDR3 covers 14 residues. CDR1 SGHTA and CDR2 FQGNSA come from the germline V gene. The CDR3 DNA is TGTGCCAGCAGCTCGGGACAGGGGTACTATGGCTACACCTTC. It codes for CASSSGQGYYGYTF. Variable domain in full (rest from reference TRBV7-2 and TRBJ1-2): GAGVSQSPSNKVTEKGKDVELRCDPISGHTALYWYRQSLGQGLEFLIYFQGNSAPDKSGLPSDRFSAERTGGSVSTLTIQRTQQEDSAVYLCASSSGQGYYGYTFGSGTRLTVV.